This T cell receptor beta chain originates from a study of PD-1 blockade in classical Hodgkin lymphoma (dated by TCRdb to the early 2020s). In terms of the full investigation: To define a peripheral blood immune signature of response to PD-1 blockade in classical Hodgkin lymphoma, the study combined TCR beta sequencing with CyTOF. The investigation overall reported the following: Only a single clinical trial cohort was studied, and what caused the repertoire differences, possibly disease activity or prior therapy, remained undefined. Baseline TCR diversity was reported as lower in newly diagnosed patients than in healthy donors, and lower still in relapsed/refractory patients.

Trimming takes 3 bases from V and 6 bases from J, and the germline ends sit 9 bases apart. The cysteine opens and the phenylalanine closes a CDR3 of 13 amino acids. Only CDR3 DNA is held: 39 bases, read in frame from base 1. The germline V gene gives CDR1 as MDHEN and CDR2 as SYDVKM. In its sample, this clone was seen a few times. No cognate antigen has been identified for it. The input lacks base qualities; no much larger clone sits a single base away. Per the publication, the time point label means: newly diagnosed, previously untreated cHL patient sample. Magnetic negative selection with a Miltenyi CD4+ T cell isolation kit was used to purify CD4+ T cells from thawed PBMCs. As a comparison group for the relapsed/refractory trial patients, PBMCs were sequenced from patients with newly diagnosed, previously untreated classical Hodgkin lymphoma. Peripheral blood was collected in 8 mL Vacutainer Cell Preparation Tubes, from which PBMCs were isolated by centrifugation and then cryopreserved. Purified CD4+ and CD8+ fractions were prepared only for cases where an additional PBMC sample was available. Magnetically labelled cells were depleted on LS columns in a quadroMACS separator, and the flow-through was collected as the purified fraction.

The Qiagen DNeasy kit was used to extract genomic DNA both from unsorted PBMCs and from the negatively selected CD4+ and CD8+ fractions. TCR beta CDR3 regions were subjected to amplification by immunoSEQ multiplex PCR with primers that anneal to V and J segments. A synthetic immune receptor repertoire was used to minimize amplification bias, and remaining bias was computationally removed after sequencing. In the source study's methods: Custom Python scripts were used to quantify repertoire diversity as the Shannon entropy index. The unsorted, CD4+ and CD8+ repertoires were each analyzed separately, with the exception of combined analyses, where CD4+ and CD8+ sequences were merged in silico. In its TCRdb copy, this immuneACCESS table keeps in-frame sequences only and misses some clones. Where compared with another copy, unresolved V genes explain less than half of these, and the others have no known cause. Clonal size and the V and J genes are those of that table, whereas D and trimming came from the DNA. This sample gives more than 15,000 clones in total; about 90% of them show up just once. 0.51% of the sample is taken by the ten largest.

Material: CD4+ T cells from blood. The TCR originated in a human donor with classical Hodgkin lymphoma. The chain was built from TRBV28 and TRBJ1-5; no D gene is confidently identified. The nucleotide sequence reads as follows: TGTGCCAGCAGTTTGGTGCCGGGTCAGCCCCAGCATTTT. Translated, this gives CASSLVPGQPQHF. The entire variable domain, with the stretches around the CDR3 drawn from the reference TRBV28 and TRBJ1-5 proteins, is DVKVTQSSRYLVKRTGEKVFLECVQDMDHENMFWYRQDPGLGLRLIYFSYDVKMKEKGDIPEGYSVSREKKERFSLILESASTNQTSMYLCASSLVPGQPQHFGDGTRLSIL.